This passage covers 10 T cell receptor beta chains from one sample sequenced in a study of OX40 agonist ivuxolimab in advanced cancers. Profiling relied on immunoSEQ multiplex PCR, and the TCRdb table lists in-frame clones only, not all of them. The data hold tens of thousands of clones, with around 90% observed a single time. The sequencing here drew on CD4+ or CD8+ T cells sorted from blood, taken in a trial of the OX40 agonist ivuxolimab. Source of these receptors: an adult with an advanced solid tumor such as melanoma, head and neck, liver or kidney cancer.

This clone appeared a few times. The chain is built from TRBV15 and TRBJ2-3, with D perhaps matching TRBD2 (6 bases). V lost 2 bases, J lost 6 bases, and 12 bases lay in between. The CDR3 runs 14 residues. Looked up from germline, CDR1 is LNHNV and CDR2 is YYDKDF (reference sequence). CDR3 sequence: CATSRPGLQDTQYF. The CDR3 DNA follows: TGTGCCACCAGCAGACCGGGACTCCAGGATACGCAGTATTTT.

This rearrangement joins TRBV6-5 to TRBJ2-3; 10 bases are shared with TRBD2. Germline values: CDR1 MNHEY, CDR2 SVGAGI. The J segment lost 9 bases and the V segment lost 5 bases, leaving 2 bases of the junction unmatched. This CDR3 region has 12 residues. The CDR3 here is CASSQREGTQYF. The CDR3 nucleotides read TGTGCCAGCAGTCAGCGGGAGGGAACGCAGTATTTT.

The chain links TRBV27 to TRBJ2-1, with a tentative D call TRBD2 (5 bases). The V gene's germline CDR1 is MNHEY and CDR2 SMNVEV (reference sequence). V was shortened by 3 bases and J by 7 bases, with 13 bases between the two germline ends. This CDR3 is 14 amino acids long. CDR3 in amino acids: CASSFRGPKNEQFF. The CDR3 DNA follows: TGTGCCAGCAGTTTTCGAGGGCCGAAAAATGAGCAGTTCTTC.

This clone has a handful of counts. This chain joins TRBV10-1 and TRBJ1-5; no definite D call. From germline, CDR1 is WNHNN and CDR2 SYGVQD (reference sequence). V lost 1 base, J lost 0 bases, and 10 bases lay in between. This CDR3 has 16 amino acids. The CDR3 DNA sequence: TGCGCCAGCAGTGAGTATGGGCCGGCTAGCAATCAGCCCCAGCATTTT. It encodes CASSEYGPASNQPQHF.

The chain employs TRBV4-1 and TRBJ1-3, with a possible D match to TRBD1 (5 bases). The V gene lost 1 base and the J gene lost 1 base, with 8 bases spanning the gap. CDR1 is MGHRA and CDR2 is YSYEKL in the germline V gene. The CDR3 runs 15 residues. The CDR3 sequence is CASSQAPGSGNTIYF. CDR3 nucleotides: TGCGCCAGCAGCCAAGCACCAGGGTCTGGAAACACCATATATTTT.

The V gene is TRBV28, the J gene TRBJ2-7; D possibly corresponds to TRBD1 (5 bases). Deletions cut 6 bases from V and 2 bases from J, with 8 bases between. The CDR3 contains 12 residues. Germline values: CDR1 MDHEN, CDR2 SYDVKM. The CDR3 coding sequence is TGTGCCAGCAGAGACAGCCCCTACGAGCAGTACTTC. Its translation is CASRDSPYEQYF.

V and J are TRBV11-2 and TRBJ2-7, with D possibly being TRBD1 or TRBD2 (5 bases each). CDR3 length equals 14 residues. Trimming took 2 bases from V and 4 from J, leaving 12 bases between them. Germline assignment: CDR1 SGHAT and CDR2 FQNNGV. The CDR3 spells CASSLLTGQYEQYF. CDR3 DNA: TGTGCCAGCAGCTTATTAACGGGGCAGTACGAGCAGTACTTC.

The chain uses TRBV10-3 and TRBJ1-2, with 12 bases lining up with TRBD1. V was clipped by 2 bases and J by 4 bases; unmatched bases: 5. CDR1 is ENHRY, CDR2 SYGVKD, per germline. The CDR3 sequence is 16 residues long. The CDR3 spells CAISEGTGGAGYGYTF. The CDR3 nucleotides read TGTGCCATCAGTGAGGGGACAGGGGGCGCCGGCTATGGCTACACCTTC.

The chain joins TRBV28 to TRBJ1-4; 8 positions agree with TRBD1. Germline V lookup: CDR1 MDHEN, CDR2 SYDVKM. The CDR3 loop spans 15 amino acids. J was trimmed by 4 bases and V by 5 bases; bases with no gene match: 6. The CDR3 here is CASSVHRGNNEKLFF. CDR3 DNA sequence: TGTGCCAGCAGTGTACACAGGGGGAATAATGAAAAACTGTTTTTT.

The rearrangement links TRBV5-8 to TRBJ2-7; 9 nucleotides agree with TRBD1. With V trimmed by 4 bases and J by 4 bases, 9 bases remained unmatched. The V gene's germline CDR1 is SGHTS and CDR2 YDEGEE. CDR3 length: 15 amino acids. The CDR3 sequence: CASSPATGGKYEQYF. In DNA, the CDR3 is TGTGCCAGCAGCCCCGCGACAGGGGGTAAATACGAGCAGTACTTC. Full variable domain (rest looked up from reference TRBV5-8 and TRBJ2-7): EAGVTQSPTHLIKTRGQQATLRCSPISGHTSVYWYQQALGLGLQFLLWYDEGEERNRGNFPPRFSGRQFPNYSSELNVNALELEDSALYLCASSPATGGKYEQYFGPGTRLTVT.